The rows below give T cell receptor beta chains drawn from one sample of a study of shared clonotypes between healthy human individuals. The assay was immunoSEQ multiplex PCR, and TCRdb's table has in-frame clones only and misses some. Among more than 550,000 clones, 72% were seen once, and the ten largest hold more than 1.5%. The sequenced sample consisted of memory CD4+ T cells sorted from blood. Receptors were obtained from a woman between 25 and 40 years old in good health. Both conserved end residues are part of each CDR3.

V: TRBV5-5
J: TRBJ1-1
CDR3: CASKLWVTWEAFF

V: TRBV5-1
J: TRBJ2-5
CDR3: CASSTPGLDLRTQYF

V: TRBV29-1
J: TRBJ2-7
CDR3: CSVAGGDRTYF

V: TRBV7-2
J: TRBJ2-7
CDR3: CASSPGRAPYEQYF

V: TRBV21-1
J: TRBJ1-5
CDR3: CASSKEHRVQKDICGNQPQHF

V: TRBV28
J: TRBJ2-3
CDR3: CASSAPSGGDTQYF

V: TRBV12-5
J: TRBJ1-1
CDR3: CASAQGVNTEAFF

V: TRBV19
J: TRBJ2-2
CDR3: CASRSSGRAGELFF

V: TRBV2
J: TRBJ2-2
CDR3: CASSKGRTGELFF

V: TRBV2
J: TRBJ1-4
CDR3: CASSSPGGLGTNEKLFF

V: TRBV5-1
J: TRBJ2-3
CDR3: CASSLEGREADTQYF

V: TRBV11-1
J: .
CDR3: CASSSYIEQFF

V: TRBV28
J: TRBJ1-4
CDR3: CASSLGDRGYEKLFF

V: TRBV29-1
J: TRBJ2-7
CDR3: CSISQGSWGSEQYF

V: TRBV11-2
J: TRBJ2-3
CDR3: CASSLGHQLTDTQYF

V: TRBV5-4
J: TRBJ2-3
CDR3: CASSLSGVSSDTQYF

V: TRBV5-6
J: TRBJ1-2
CDR3: CASSYEQGLFYGYTF

V: TRBV11-2
J: TRBJ2-3
CDR3: CASSPRSGTDTQYF

V: TRBV6-6
J: TRBJ1-4
CDR3: CASSTRTGEKLFF

V: TRBV5-1
J: TRBJ1-1
CDR3: CASSSTPVATEAFF